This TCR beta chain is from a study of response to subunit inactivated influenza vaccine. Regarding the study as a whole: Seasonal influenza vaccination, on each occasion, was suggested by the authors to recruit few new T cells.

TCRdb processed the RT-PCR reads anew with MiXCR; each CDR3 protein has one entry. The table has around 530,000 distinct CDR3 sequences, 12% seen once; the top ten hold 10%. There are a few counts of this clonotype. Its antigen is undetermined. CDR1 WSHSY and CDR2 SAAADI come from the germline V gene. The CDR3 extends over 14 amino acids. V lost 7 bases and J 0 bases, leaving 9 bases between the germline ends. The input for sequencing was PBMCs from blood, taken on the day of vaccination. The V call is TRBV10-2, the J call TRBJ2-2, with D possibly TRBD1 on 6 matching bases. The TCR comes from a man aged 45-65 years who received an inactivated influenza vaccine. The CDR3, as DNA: TGCGCCAGCAACCAGGGGTCGAACACCGGGGAGCTGTTTTTT. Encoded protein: CASNQGSNTGELFF.